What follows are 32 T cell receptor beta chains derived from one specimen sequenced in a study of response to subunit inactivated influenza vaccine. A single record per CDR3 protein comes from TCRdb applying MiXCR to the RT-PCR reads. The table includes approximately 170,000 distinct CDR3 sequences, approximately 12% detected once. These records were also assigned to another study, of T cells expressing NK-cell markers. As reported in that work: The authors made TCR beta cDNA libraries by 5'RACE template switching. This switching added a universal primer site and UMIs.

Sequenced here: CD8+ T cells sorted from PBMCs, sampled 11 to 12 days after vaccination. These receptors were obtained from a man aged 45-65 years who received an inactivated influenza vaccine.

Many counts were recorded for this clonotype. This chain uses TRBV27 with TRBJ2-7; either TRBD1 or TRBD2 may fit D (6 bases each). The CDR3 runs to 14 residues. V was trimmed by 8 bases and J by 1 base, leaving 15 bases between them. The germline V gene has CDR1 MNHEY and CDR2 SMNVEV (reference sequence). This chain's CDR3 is CASSLGGRSYEQYF. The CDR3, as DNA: TGTGCCAGCTCCCTTGGGGGGCGATCCTACGAGCAGTACTTC.

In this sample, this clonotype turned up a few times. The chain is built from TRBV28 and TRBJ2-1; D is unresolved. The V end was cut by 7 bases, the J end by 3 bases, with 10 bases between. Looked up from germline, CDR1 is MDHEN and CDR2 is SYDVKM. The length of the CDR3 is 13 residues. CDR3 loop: CASKYRHYNEQFF. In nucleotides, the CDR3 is TGTGCCAGCAAGTATCGGCACTACAATGAGCAGTTCTTC.

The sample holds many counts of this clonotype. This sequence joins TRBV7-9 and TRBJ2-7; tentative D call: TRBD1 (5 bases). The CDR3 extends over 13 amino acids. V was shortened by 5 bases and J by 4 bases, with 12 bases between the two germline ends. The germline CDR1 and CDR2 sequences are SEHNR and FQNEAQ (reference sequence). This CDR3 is CASSLGHTYEQYF. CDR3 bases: TGTGCCAGCAGCCTTGGACATACATACGAGCAGTACTTC.

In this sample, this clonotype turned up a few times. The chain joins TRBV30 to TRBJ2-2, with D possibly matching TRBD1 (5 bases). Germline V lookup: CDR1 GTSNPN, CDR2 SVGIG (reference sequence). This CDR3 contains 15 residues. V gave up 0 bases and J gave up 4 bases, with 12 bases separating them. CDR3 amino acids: CAWSVLQAGTGELFF. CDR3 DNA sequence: TGTGCCTGGAGTGTATTACAGGCAGGCACCGGGGAGCTGTTTTTT.

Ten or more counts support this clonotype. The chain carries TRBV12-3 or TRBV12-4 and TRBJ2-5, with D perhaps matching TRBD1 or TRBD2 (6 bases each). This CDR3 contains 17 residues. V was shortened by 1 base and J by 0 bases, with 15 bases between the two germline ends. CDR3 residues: CASSLEGGLRYQETQYF. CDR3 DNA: TGTGCCAGCAGTTTAGAGGGGGGACTCCGGTACCAAGAGACCCAGTACTTC.

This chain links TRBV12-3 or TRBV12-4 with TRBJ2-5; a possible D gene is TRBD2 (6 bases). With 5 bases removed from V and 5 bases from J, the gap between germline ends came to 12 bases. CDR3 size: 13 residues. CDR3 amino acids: CASSLLGRETQYF. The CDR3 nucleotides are TGTGCCAGCAGTCTATTAGGGAGGGAGACCCAGTACTTC.

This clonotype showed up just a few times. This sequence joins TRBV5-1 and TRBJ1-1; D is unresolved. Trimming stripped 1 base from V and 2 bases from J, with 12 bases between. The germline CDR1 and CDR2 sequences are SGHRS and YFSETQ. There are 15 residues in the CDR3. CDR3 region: CASSLFEHDNTEAFF. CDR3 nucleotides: TGCGCCAGCAGCTTGTTCGAACACGATAACACTGAAGCTTTCTTT. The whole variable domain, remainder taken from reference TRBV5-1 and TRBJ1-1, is KAGVTQTPRYLIKTRGQQVTLSCSPISGHRSVSWYQQTPGQGLQFLFEYFSETQRNKGNFPGRFSGRQFSNSRSEMNVSTLELGDSALYLCASSLFEHDNTEAFFGQGTRLTVV.

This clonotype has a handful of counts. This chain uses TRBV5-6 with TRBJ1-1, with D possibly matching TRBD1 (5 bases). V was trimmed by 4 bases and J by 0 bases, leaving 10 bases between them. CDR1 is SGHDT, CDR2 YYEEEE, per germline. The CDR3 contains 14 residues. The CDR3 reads CASSRDGMNTEAFF. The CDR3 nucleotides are TGTGCCAGCAGCAGGGACGGCATGAACACTGAAGCTTTCTTT.

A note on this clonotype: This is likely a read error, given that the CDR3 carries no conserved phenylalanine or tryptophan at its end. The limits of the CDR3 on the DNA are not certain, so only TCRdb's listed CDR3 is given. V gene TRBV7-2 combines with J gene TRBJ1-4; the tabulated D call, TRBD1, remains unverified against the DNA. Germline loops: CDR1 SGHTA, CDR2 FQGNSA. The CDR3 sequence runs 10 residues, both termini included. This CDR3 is CASSPRRDKS.

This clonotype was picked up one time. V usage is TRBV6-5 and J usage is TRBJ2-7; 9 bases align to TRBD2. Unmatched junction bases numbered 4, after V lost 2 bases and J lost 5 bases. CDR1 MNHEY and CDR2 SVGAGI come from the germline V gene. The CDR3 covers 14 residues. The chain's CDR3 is CASSYSSGRHEQYF. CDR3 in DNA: TGTGCCAGCAGTTACAGTAGCGGGAGACACGAGCAGTACTTC.

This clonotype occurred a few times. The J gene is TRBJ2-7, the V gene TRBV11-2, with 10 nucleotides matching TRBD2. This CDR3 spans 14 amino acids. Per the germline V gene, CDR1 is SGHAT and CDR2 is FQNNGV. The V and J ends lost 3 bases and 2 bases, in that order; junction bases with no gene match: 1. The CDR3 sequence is CASSFSGGTYEQYF. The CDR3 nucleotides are TGTGCCAGCAGCTTTAGCGGGGGGACCTACGAGCAGTACTTC.

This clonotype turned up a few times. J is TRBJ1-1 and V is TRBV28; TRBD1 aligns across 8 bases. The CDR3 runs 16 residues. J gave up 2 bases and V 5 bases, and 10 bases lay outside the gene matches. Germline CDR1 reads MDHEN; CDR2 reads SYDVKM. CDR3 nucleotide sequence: TGTGCCAGCAGTCGAAGGGGACAGGTCCTAAACACTGAAGCTTTCTTT. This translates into CASSRRGQVLNTEAFF.

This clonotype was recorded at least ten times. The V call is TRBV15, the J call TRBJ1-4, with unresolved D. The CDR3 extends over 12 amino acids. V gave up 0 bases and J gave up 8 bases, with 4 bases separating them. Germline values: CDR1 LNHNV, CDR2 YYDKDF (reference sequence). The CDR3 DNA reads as TGTGCCACCAGCAGAGATCTAGAAAAACTGTTTTTT. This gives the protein CATSRDLEKLFF.

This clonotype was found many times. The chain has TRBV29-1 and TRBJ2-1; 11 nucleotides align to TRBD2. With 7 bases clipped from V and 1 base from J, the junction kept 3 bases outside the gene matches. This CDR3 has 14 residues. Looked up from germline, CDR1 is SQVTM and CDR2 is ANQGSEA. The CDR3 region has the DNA TGCAGCGCCCTAGCGGGAGGATCCTACAATGAGCAGTTCTTC. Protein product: CSALAGGSYNEQFF.

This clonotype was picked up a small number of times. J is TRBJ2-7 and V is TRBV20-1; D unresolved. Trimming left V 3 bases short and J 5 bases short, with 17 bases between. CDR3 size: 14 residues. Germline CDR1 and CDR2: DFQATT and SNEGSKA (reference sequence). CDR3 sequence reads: CSASIPEAGDEQYF. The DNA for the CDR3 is TGCAGTGCTAGTATTCCCGAGGCTGGCGACGAGCAGTACTTC.

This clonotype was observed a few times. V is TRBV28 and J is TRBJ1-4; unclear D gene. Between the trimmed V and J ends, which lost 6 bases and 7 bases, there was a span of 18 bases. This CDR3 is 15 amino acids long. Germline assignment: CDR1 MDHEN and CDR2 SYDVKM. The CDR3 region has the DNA TGTGCCAGCAGGCCCTTGCTCCGGGCAACTGAAAAACTGTTTTTT. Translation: CASRPLLRATEKLFF.

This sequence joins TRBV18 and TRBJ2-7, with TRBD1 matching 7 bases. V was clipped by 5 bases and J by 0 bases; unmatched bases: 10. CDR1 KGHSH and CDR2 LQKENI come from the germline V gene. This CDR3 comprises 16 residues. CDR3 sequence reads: CASSTRQGIFSYEQYF. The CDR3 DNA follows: TGTGCCAGCTCAACTCGACAGGGAATCTTCTCCTACGAGCAGTACTTC.

The CDR3 here is CASSSSLAGGLTDTQYF. Here the CDR3 DNA reads TGTGCCAGCAGCTCCTCACTAGCGGGGGGCCTCACAGATACGCAGTATTTT. The V and J genes are TRBV7-2 and TRBJ2-3, with 12 bases that match TRBD2. The V and J ends lost 4 bases and 2 bases, in that order; junction bases with no gene match: 7. The CDR3 length is 17 residues. From germline, CDR1 is SGHTA and CDR2 FQGNSA.

CDR3 DNA: TGTGCCAGTAGTATAGGCGGGGGATCCTACAATGAGCAGTTCTTC. Its translation: CASSIGGGSYNEQFF. The J gene is TRBJ2-1, the V gene TRBV19, with 7 bases identical to TRBD2. From germline, CDR1 is LNHDA and CDR2 SQIVND (reference sequence). V shed 1 base, J shed 1 base, and the junction held 1 base outside the gene matches. The CDR3 runs 15 residues.

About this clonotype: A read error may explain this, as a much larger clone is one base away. CDR3 sequence: CASSPGIGWGQETQYF. In DNA form, the CDR3 reads TGTGCCAGCAGTCCGGGGATAGGGTGGGGGCAAGAGACCCAGTACTTC. V gene TRBV27 combines with J gene TRBJ2-5, with D perhaps being TRBD1 or TRBD2 (5 bases each). Trimming removed 5 bases from V and 2 bases from J, with 18 bases in between. This CDR3 spans 16 amino acids. The germline gives CDR1 MNHEY, CDR2 SMNVEV (reference sequence).

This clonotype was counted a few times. DNA of the CDR3: TGTGCCAGCAGCTATCATCTAGCGGGAGGGCCGACCCTCCAAGAGACCCAGTACTTC. It encodes CASSYHLAGGPTLQETQYF. V gene TRBV6-5 combines with J gene TRBJ2-5; 12 bases fit TRBD2. Germline CDR1 reads MNHEY; CDR2 reads SVGAGI. The J segment lost 1 base and the V segment lost 6 bases, leaving 15 bases of the junction unmatched. This CDR3 has 19 residues.

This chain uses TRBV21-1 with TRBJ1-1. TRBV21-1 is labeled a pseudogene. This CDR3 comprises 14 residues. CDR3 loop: CASSKGTIRTEAFF. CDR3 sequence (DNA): TGTGCCAGCAGCAAAGGGACGATCCGGACTGAAGCTTTCTTT.

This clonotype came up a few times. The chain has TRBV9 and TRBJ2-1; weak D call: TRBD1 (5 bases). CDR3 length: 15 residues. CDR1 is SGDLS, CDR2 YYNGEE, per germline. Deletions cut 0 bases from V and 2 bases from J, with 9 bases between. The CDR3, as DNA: TGTGCCAGCAGCGTAGCAGGGTCCACCTACAATGAGCAGTTCTTC. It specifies CASSVAGSTYNEQFF.

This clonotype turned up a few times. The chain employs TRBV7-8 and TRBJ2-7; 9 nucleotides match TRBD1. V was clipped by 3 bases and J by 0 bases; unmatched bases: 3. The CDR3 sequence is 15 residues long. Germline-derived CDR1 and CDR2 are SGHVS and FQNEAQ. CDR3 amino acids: CASSLWTGVSYEQYF. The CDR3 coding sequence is TGTGCCAGCAGCTTGTGGACAGGGGTCTCCTACGAGCAGTACTTC.

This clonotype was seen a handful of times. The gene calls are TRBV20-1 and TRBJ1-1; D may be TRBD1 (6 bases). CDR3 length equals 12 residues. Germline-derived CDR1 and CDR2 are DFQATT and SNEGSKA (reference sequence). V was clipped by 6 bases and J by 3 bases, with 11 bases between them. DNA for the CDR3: TGCAGTGCGTCAGGGGAGGACACTGAAGCTTTCTTT. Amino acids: CSASGEDTEAFF.

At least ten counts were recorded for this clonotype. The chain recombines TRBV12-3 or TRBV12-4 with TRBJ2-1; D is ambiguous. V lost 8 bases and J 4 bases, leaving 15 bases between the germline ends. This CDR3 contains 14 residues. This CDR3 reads CASDPDGDYNEQFF. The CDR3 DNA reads TGTGCCAGCGATCCCGACGGAGATTACAATGAGCAGTTCTTC.

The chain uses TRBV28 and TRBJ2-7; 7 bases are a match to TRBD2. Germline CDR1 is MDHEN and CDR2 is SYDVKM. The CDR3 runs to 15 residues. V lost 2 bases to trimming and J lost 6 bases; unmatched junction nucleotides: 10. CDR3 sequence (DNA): TGTGCCAGCAGTTTAGCTTGGGGGGGAAGAAGCGAGCAGTACTTC. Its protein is CASSLAWGGRSEQYF.

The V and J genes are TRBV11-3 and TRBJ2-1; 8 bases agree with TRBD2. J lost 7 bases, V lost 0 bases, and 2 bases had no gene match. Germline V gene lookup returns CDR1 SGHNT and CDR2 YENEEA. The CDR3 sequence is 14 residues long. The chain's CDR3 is CASSLDPGGNEQFF. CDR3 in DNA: TGTGCCAGCAGCTTAGATCCGGGGGGGAATGAGCAGTTCTTC.

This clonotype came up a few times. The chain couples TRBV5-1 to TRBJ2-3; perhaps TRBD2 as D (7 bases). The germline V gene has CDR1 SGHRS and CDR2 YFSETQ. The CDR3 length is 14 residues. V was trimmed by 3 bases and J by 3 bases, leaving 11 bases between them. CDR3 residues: CASSSGGLTDTQYF. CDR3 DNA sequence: TGCGCCAGCAGCTCCGGGGGGCTTACAGATACGCAGTATTTT. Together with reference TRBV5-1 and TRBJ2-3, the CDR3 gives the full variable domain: KAGVTQTPRYLIKTRGQQVTLSCSPISGHRSVSWYQQTPGQGLQFLFEYFSETQRNKGNFPGRFSGRQFSNSRSEMNVSTLELGDSALYLCASSSGGLTDTQYFGPGTRLTVL.

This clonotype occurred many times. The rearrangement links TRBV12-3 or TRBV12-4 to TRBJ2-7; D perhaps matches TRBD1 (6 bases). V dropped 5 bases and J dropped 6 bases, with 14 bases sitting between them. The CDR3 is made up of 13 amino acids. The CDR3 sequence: CASSQLQGSEQYF. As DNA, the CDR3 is TGTGCCAGCAGTCAGCTACAGGGCTCCGAGCAGTACTTC.

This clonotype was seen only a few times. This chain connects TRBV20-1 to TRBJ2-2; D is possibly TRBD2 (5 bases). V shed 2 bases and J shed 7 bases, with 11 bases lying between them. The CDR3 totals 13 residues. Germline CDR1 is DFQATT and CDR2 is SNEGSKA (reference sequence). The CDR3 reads CSARPHGGGELFF. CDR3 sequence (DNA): TGCAGTGCTAGACCGCACGGAGGCGGGGAGCTGTTTTTT.

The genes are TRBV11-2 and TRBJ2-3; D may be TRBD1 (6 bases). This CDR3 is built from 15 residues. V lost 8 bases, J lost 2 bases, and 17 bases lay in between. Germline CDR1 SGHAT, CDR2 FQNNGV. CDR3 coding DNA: TGTGCCAGCCTCTCGGGACACGGTCTCACAGATACGCAGTATTTT. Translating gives CASLSGHGLTDTQYF.